This TCR beta chain was sequenced in a study of blood T cell repertoires in COVID-19. Study at large: PBMCs, B-cell-depleted T cells, or T cells provided the cDNA or gDNA that made up the material.

V was clipped by 2 bases and J by 4 bases, with 11 bases between them. Germline assignment: CDR1 SNHLY and CDR2 FYNNEI. CDR3 length: 14 residues. In the study's own analysis: Using reference gene primer amplification, nucleated cell counts were estimated. TCRdb's copy holds only in-frame clones and misses some; the assay was immunoSEQ multiplex PCR. The DNA gave D and trimming, while V, J and clone size come from that table. The sample lists over 85,000 clones; more than 75% were seen once. The sequenced sample consisted of peripheral blood. The source is an elderly woman with active COVID-19. The chain combines TRBV2 with TRBJ2-5, with TRBD1 as a possible D gene (6 bases). For the CDR3, the DNA is TGTGCCAGCAGTGAACAGGGGAATCGAGAGACCCAGTACTTC. It is translated as CASSEQGNRETQYF.